This T cell receptor (beta chain) was sequenced in a study of OX40 agonist ivuxolimab in advanced cancers. Looked up from germline, CDR1 is LNHDA and CDR2 is SQIVND (reference sequence). With 8 bases removed from V and 7 bases from J, the gap between germline ends came to 18 bases. The CDR3 totals 14 residues. The repertoire was sequenced with immunoSEQ multiplex PCR; TCRdb's copy has only in-frame clones and lacks some. This sample has 40,000 or so clones, with 70% to 90% found just once. This receptor was taken from an adult with an advanced solid tumor such as melanoma, head and neck, liver or kidney cancer. The rearrangement uses TRBV19 and TRBJ2-1, with D perhaps given as TRBD1 or TRBD2 (6 bases each). The starting material was CD4+ or CD8+ T cells sorted from blood, obtained in a trial of the OX40 agonist ivuxolimab. This CDR3 reads CASRTKGGLNEQFF. CDR3 DNA sequence: TGTGCCAGTCGGACCAAGGGGGGCCTGAATGAGCAGTTCTTC.